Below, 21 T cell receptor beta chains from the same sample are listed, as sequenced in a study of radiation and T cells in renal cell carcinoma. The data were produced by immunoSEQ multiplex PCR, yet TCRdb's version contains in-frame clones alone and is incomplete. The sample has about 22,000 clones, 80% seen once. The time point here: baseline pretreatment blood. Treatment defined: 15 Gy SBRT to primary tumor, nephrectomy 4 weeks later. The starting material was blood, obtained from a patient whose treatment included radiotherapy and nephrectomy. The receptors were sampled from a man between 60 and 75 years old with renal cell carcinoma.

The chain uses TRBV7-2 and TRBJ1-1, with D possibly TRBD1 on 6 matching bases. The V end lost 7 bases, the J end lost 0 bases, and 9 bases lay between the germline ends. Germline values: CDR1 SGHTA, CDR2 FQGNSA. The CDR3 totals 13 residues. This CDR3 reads CASNGQMNTEAFF. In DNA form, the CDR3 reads TGTGCCAGCAACGGACAGATGAACACTGAAGCTTTCTTT.

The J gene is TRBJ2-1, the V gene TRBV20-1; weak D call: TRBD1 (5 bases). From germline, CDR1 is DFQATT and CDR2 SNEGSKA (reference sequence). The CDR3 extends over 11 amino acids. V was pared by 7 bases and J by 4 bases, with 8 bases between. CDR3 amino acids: CSGKGYNEQFF. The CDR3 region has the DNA TGCAGTGGGAAGGGGTACAATGAGCAGTTCTTC.

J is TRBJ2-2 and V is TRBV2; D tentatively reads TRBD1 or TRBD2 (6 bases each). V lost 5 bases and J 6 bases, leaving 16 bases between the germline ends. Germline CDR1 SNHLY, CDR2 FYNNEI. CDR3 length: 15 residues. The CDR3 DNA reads TGTGCCAGCAGTTCACAGGGATCGGGAGCCGGGGAGCTGTTTTTT. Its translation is CASSSQGSGAGELFF.

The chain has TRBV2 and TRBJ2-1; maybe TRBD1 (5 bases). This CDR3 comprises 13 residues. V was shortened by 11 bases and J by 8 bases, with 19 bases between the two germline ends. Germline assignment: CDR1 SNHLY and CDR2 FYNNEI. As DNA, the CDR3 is TGTGCCCAAAGGGGCAGGGTGACAGATGAGCAGTTCTTC. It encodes CAQRGRVTDEQFF.

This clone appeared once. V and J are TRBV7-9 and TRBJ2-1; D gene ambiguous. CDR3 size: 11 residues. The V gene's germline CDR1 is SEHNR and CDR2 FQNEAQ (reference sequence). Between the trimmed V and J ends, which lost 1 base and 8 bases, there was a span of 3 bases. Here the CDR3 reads CASSLVDEQFF. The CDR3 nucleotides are TGTGCCAGCAGCTTAGTCGATGAGCAGTTCTTC.

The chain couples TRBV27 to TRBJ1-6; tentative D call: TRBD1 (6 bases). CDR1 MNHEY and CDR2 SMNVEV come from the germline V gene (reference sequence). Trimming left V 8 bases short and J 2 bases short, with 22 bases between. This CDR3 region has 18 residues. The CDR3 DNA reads TGTGCCAGCGGCCGGGCGGGGGCAAACGCCCCCTATAATTCACCCCTCCACTTT. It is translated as CASGRAGANAPYNSPLHF.

CDR3 sequence (DNA): TGCAGCGTTTCAGGGAGGGGAGACGAGCAGTACTTC. Translated: CSVSGRGDEQYF. This chain uses TRBV29-1 with TRBJ2-7, with TRBD2 matching 7 bases. There are 12 residues in the CDR3. J lost 5 bases, V lost 5 bases, and 6 bases had no gene match. Germline assignment: CDR1 SQVTM and CDR2 ANQGSEA.

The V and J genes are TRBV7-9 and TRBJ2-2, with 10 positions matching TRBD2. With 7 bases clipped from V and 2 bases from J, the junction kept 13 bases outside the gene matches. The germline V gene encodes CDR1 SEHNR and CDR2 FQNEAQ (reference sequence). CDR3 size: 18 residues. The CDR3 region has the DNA TGTGCCAGCACATCCAGAGCGGGAGGGCCGATAAACACCGGGGAGCTGTTTTTT. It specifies CASTSRAGGPINTGELFF.

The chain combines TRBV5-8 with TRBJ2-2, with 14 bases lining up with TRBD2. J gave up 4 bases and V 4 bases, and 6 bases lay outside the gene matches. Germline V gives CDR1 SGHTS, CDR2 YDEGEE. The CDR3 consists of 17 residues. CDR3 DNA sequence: TGTGCCAGCAGCCCAGGGACTAGCGGGAGATTCACCGGGGAGCTGTTTTTT. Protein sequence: CASSPGTSGRFTGELFF.

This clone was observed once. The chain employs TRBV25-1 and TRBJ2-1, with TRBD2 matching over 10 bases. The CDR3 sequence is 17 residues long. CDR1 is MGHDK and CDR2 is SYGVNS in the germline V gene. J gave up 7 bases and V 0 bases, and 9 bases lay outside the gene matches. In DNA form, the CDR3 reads TGTGCCAGCAGTGAATATAGGCTAGCGGGAGTGGGTAATGAGCAGTTCTTC. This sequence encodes CASSEYRLAGVGNEQFF.

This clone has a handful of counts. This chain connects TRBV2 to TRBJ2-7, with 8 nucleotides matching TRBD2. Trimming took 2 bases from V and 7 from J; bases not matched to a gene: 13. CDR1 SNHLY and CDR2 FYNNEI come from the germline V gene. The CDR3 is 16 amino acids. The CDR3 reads CASSENLAGSPEEQYF. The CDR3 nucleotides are TGTGCCAGCAGTGAAAACTTAGCGGGGTCCCCTGAGGAGCAGTACTTC. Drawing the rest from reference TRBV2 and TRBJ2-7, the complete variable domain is EPEVTQTPSHQVTQMGQEVILRCVPISNHLYFYWYRQILGQKVEFLVSFYNNEISEKSEIFDDQFSVERPDGSNFTLKIRSTKLEDSAMYFCASSENLAGSPEEQYFGPGTRLTVT.

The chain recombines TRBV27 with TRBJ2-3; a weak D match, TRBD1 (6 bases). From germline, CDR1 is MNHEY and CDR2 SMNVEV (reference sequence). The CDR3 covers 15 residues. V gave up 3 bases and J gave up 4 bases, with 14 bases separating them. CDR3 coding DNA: TGTGCCAGCAGTTTTAACCCAACAGGGTCAGATACGCAGTATTTT. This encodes CASSFNPTGSDTQYF.

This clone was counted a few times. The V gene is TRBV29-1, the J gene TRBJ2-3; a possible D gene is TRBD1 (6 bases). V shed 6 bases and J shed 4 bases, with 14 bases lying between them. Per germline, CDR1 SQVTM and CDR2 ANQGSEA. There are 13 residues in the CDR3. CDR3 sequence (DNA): TGCAGCGTCGCCACAGGGTTCGCAGATACGCAGTATTTT. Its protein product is CSVATGFADTQYF.

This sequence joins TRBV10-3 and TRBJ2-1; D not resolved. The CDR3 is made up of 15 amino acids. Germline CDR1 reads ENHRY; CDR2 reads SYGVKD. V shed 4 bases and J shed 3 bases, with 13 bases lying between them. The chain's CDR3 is CAISGSFGFYNEQFF. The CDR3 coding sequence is TGTGCCATCAGTGGTTCTTTTGGGTTCTACAATGAGCAGTTCTTC.

This CDR3 is CASSSLVGSYEQYF. CDR3 in DNA: TGCGCCAGCAGCTCCCTAGTGGGCTCCTACGAGCAGTACTTC. This chain joins TRBV5-1 and TRBJ2-7; the D is unclear. Germline lookup yields CDR1 SGHRS and CDR2 YFSETQ. CDR3 length: 14 residues. Deletions cut 3 bases from V and 0 bases from J, with 10 bases between.

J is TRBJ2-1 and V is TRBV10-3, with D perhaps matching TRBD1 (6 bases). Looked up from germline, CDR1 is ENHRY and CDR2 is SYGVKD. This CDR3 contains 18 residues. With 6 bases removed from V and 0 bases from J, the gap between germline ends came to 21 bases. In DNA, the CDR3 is TGTGCCATCAGCAGGGACAAATCACCCCCGAGCTCCTACAATGAGCAGTTCTTC. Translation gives CAISRDKSPPSSYNEQFF.

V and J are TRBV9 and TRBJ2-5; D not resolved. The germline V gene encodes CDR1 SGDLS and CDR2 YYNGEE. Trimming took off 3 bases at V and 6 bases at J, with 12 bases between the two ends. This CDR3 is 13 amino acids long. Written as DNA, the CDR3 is TGTGCCAGCAGCGGCAGCCCCTGGCAGACCCAGTACTTC. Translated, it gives CASSGSPWQTQYF.

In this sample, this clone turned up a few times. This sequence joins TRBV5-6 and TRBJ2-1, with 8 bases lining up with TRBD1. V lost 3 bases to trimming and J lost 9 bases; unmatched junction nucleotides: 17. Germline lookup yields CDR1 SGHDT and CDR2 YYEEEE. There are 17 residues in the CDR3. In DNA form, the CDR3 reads TGTGCCAGCAGCTCGGTCTCCGGGACAGGCCCGCACACTGAGCAGTTCTTC. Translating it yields CASSSVSGTGPHTEQFF. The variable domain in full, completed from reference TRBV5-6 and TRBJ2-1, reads DAGVTQSPTHLIKTRGQQVTLRCSPKSGHDTVSWYQQALGQGPQFIFQYYEEEERQRGNFPDRFSGHQFPNYSSELNVNALLLGDSALYLCASSSVSGTGPHTEQFFGPGTRLTVL.

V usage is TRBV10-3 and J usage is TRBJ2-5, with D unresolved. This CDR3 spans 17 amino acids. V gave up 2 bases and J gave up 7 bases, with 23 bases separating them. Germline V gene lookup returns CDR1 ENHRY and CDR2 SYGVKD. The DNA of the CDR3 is TGTGCCATCAGTGAGAAGGCGGAGCCCGGGCTTGGCGGGACCCAGTACTTC. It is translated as CAISEKAEPGLGGTQYF.

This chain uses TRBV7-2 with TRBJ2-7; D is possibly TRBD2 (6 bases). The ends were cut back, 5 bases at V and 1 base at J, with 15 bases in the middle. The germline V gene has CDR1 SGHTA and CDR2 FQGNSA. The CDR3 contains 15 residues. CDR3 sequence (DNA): TGTGCCAGCAGCGTCCGACTAGTCCCTTCCTACGAGCAGTACTTC. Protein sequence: CASSVRLVPSYEQYF.

The CDR3 sequence: CASSILAGARTDTQYF. Written as DNA, the CDR3 is TGCGCCAGCAGCATCCTAGCGGGAGCTCGCACAGATACGCAGTATTTT. The chain uses TRBV5-1 and TRBJ2-3, with 10 bases matching TRBD2. Trimming cost V 4 bases and J 1 base; bases outside gene matches: 6. Germline V gene data show CDR1 as SGHRS and CDR2 as YFSETQ. This CDR3 region has 16 residues.